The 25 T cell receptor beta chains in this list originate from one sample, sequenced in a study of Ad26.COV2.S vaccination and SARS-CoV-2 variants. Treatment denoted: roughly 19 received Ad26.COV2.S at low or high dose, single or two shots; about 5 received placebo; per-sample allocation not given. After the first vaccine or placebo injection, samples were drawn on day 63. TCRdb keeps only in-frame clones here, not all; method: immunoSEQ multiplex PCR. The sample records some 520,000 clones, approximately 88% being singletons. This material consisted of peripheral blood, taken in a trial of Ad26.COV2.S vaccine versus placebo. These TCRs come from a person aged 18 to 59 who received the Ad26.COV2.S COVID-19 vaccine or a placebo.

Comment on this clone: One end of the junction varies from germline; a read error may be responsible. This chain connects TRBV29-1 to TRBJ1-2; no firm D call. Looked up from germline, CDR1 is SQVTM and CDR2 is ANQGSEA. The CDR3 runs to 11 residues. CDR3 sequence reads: CSVVSGYDYTF. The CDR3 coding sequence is TGCAGCGTTGTATCGGGGTATGACTACACCTTC.

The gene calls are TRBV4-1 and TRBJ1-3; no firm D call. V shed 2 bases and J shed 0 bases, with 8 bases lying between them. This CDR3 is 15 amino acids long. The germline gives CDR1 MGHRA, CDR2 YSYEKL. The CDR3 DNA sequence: TGCGCCAGCAGCCAAAAACAGTCCTCTGGAAACACCATATATTTT. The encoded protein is CASSQKQSSGNTIYF.

CDR3 DNA: TGTGCCAGCAGCACGAGACAGGGGACTGAAGCTTTCTTT. This encodes CASSTRQGTEAFF. The chain is built from TRBV7-3 and TRBJ1-1, with 8 nucleotides matching TRBD1. Germline CDR1 and CDR2: SGHTA and FQGTGA. J lost 5 bases, V lost 5 bases, and 4 bases had no gene match. The CDR3 loop spans 13 amino acids.

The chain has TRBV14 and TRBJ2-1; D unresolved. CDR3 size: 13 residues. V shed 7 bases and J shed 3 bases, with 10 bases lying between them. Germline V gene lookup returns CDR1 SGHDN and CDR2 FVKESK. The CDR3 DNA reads TGTGCCAGCACCCCCGGCGGCTACAATGAGCAGTTCTTC. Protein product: CASTPGGYNEQFF.

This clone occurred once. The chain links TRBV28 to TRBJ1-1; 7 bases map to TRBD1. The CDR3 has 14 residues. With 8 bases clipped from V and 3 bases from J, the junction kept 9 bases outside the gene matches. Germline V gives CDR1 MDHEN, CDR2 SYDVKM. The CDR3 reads CASHDRDWYTEAFF. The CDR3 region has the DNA TGTGCCAGCCATGACAGGGATTGGTACACTGAAGCTTTCTTT.

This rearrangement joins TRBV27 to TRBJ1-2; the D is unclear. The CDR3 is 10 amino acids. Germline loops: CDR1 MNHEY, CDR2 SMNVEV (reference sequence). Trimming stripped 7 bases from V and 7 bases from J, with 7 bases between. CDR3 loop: CASKPAGYTF. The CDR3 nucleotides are TGTGCCAGCAAGCCGGCTGGCTACACCTTC.

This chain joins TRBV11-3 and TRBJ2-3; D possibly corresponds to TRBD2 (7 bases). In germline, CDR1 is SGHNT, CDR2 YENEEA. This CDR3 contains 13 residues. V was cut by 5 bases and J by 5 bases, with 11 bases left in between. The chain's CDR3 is CASSPRGGDTQYF. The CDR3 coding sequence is TGTGCCAGCAGCCCAAGGGGGGGAGATACGCAGTATTTT.

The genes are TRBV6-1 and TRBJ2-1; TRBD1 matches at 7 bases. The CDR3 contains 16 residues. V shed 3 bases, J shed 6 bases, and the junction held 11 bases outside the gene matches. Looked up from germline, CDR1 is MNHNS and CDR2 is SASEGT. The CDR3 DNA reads TGTGCCAGCAGTGAGGTAAGGGGACAGTTCCCCAATGAGCAGTTCTTC. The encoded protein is CASSEVRGQFPNEQFF.

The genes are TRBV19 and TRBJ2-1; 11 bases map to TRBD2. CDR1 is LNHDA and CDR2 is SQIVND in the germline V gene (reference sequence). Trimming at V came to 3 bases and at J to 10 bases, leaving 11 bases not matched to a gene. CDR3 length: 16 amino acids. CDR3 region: CASSIKITSGSLEQFF. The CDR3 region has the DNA TGTGCCAGTAGTATCAAAATAACTAGCGGGAGTTTAGAGCAGTTCTTC.

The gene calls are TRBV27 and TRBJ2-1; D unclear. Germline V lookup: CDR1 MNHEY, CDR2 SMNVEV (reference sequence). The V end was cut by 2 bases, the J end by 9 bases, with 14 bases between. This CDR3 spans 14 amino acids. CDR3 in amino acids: CASSLRARAAEQFF. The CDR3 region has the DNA TGTGCCAGCAGTTTACGGGCCCGCGCAGCTGAGCAGTTCTTC.

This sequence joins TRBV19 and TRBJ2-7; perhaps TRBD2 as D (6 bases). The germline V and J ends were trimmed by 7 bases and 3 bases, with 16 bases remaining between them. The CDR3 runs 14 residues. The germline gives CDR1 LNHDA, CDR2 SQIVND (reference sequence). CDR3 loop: CASTPRAGSYEQYF. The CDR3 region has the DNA TGTGCCAGTACCCCGCGGGCCGGGAGCTACGAGCAGTACTTC.

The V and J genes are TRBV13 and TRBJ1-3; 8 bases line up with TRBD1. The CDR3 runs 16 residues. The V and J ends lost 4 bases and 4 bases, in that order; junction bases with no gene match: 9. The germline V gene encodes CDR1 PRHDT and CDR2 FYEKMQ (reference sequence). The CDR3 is CASSSRTGTRGNTIYF. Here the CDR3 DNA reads TGTGCCAGCAGCTCAAGGACAGGGACAAGGGGAAACACCATATATTTT.

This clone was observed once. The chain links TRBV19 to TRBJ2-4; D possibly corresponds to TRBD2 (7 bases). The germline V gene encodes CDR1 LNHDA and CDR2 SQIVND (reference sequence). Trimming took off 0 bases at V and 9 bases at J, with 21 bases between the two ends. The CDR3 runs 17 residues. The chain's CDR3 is CASSIDEGGPKRGIQYF. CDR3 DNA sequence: TGTGCCAGTAGTATAGATGAGGGGGGGCCCAAAAGGGGCATTCAGTACTTC.

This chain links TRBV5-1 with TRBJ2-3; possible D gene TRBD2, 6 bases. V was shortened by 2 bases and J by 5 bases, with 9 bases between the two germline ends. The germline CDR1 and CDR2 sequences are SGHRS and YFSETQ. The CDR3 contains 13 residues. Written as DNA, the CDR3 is TGCGCCAGCAGCTTTGTCGGGAGAGATACGCAGTATTTT. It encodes CASSFVGRDTQYF.

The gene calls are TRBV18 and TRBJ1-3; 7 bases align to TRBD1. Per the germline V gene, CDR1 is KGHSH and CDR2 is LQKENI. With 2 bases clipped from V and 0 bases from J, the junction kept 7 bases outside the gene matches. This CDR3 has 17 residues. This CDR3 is CASSPKGQTSSGNTIYF. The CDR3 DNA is TGTGCCAGCTCACCAAAGGGACAGACCTCCTCTGGAAACACCATATATTTT. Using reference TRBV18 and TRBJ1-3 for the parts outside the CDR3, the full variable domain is NAGVMQNPRHLVRRRGQEARLRCSPMKGHSHVYWYRQLPEEGLKFMVYLQKENIIDESGMPKERFSAEFPKEGPSILRIQQVVRGDSAAYFCASSPKGQTSSGNTIYFGEGSWLTVV.

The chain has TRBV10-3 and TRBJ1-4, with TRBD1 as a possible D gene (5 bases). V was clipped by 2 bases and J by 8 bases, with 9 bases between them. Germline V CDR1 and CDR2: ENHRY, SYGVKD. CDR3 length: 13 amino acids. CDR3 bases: TGTGCCATCAGTGAGGTGGGACGGGAAAAACTGTTTTTT. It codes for CAISEVGREKLFF.

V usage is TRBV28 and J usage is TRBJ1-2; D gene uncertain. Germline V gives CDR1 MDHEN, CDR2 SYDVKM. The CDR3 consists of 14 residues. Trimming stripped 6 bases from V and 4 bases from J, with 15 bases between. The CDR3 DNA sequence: TGTGCCAGCAGAAAACCACAGTTTACCTATGGCTACACCTTC. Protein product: CASRKPQFTYGYTF.

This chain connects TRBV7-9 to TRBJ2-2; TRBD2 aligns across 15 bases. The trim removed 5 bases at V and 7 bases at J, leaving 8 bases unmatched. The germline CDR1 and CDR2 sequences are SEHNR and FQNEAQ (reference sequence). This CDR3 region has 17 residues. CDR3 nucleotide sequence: TGTGCCAGCAGCACCCGGACTAGCGGGAGGGTTGGCGGGGAGCTGTTTTTT. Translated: CASSTRTSGRVGGELFF.

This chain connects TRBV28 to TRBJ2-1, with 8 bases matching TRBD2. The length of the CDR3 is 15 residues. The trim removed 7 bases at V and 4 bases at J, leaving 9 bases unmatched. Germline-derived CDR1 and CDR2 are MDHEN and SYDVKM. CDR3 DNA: TGTGCCAGCAACGGGAGGGCCCAGAGATACAATGAGCAGTTCTTC. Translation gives CASNGRAQRYNEQFF.

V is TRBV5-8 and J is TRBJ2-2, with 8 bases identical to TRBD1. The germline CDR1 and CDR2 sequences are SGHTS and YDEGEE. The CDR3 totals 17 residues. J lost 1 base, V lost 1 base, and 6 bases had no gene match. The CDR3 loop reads CASSLTLTGGNTGELFF. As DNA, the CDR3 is TGTGCCAGCAGCTTGACCCTTACAGGGGGGAACACCGGGGAGCTGTTTTTT.

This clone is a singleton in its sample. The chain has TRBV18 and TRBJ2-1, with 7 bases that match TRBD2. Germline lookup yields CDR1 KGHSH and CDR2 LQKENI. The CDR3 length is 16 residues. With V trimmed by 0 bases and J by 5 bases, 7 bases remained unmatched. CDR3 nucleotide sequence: TGTGCCAGCTCACCACCGCGCCTAGCGGTAAACAATGAGCAGTTCTTC. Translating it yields CASSPPRLAVNNEQFF.

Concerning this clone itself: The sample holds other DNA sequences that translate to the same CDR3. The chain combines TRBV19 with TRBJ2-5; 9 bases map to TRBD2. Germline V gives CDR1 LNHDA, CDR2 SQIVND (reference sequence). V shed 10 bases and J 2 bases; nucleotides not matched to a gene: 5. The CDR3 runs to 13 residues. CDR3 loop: CATNSGRQETQYF. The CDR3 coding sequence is TGTGCCACCAACAGCGGGAGGCAAGAGACCCAGTACTTC.

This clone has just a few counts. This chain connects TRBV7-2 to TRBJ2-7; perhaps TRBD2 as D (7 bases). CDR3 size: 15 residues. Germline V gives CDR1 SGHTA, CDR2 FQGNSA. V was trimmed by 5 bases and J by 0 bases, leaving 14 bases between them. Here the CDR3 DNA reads TGTGCCAGCAGCCTGGGGGCGGGAGTCTCCTACGAGCAGTACTTC. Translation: CASSLGAGVSYEQYF. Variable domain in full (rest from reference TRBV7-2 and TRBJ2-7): GAGVSQSPSNKVTEKGKDVELRCDPISGHTALYWYRQSLGQGLEFLIYFQGNSAPDKSGLPSDRFSAERTGGSVSTLTIQRTQQEDSAVYLCASSLGAGVSYEQYFGPGTRLTVT.

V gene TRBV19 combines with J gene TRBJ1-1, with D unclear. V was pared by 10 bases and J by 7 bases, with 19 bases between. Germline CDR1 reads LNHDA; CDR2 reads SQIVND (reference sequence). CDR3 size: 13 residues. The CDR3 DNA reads TGTGCCACTCGACCCCCCCGAAAGGATGAAGCTTTCTTT. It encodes CATRPPRKDEAFF.

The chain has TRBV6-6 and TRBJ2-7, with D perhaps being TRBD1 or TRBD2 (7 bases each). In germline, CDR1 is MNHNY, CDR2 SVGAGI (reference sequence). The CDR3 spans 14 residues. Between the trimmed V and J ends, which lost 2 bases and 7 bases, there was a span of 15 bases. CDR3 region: CASSYPRGGREQYF. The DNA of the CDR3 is TGTGCCAGCAGTTACCCCAGGGGGGGTAGGGAGCAGTACTTC.